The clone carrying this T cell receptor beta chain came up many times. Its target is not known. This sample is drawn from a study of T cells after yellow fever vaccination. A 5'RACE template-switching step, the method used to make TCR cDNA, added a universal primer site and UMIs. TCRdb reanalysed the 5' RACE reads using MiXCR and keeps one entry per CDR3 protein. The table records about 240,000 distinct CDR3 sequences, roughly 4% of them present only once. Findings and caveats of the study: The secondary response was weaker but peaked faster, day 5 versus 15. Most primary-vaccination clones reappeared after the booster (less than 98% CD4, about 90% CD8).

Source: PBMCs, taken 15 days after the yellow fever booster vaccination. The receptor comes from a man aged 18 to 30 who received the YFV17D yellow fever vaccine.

The CDR3 DNA sequence: TGCAGTGCTACCCCCATCCAGGGTGACGACGAGCAGTACTTC. This translates into CSATPIQGDDEQYF. The J gene is TRBJ2-7, the V gene TRBV20-1, with a tentative D call TRBD1 (5 bases). The CDR3 has 14 amino acids. Germline V gene data show CDR1 as DFQATT and CDR2 as SNEGSKA (reference sequence). Trimming took 4 bases from V and 5 from J, leaving 18 bases between them.